The clone carrying this T cell receptor (beta chain) occurred a few times. Antigen specificity is unknown. RNA transcripts yielded amplified TCR beta CDR3 regions. HTBI primers drove first-round RT-PCR of the TCR CDR3. TCRdb re-derived calls from the multiplex PCR reads in MiXCR, one entry per CDR3 protein. The profile shows approximately 490,000 distinct CDR3 sequences, less than 25% of them singletons. The data were obtained in a study of T cells in Graves' hyperthyroidism and ophthalmopathy. Study conclusions and caveats: For ophthalmopathy, model prediction preceded onset by a median about six months. Peripheral blood also featured most of the thyroid clonotypes expanded above 0.001. Separation of ophthalmopathy from stable hyperthyroidism was achieved by a 13 V-J model.

This CDR3 is 18 amino acids long. With 5 bases clipped from V and 4 bases from J, the junction kept 15 bases outside the gene matches. Germline V lookup: CDR1 SGHTA, CDR2 FQGNSA. The receptor was isolated from a woman between 70 and 85 years old with Graves' ophthalmopathy. Sequencing input: blood. The chain uses TRBV7-2 and TRBJ2-1; 9 nucleotides agree with TRBD2. The CDR3 region has the DNA TGTGCCAGCAGCCTAAGAAGTAGGGGGACTAGCACGTACAATGAGCAGTTCTTC. Protein: CASSLRSRGTSTYNEQFF.